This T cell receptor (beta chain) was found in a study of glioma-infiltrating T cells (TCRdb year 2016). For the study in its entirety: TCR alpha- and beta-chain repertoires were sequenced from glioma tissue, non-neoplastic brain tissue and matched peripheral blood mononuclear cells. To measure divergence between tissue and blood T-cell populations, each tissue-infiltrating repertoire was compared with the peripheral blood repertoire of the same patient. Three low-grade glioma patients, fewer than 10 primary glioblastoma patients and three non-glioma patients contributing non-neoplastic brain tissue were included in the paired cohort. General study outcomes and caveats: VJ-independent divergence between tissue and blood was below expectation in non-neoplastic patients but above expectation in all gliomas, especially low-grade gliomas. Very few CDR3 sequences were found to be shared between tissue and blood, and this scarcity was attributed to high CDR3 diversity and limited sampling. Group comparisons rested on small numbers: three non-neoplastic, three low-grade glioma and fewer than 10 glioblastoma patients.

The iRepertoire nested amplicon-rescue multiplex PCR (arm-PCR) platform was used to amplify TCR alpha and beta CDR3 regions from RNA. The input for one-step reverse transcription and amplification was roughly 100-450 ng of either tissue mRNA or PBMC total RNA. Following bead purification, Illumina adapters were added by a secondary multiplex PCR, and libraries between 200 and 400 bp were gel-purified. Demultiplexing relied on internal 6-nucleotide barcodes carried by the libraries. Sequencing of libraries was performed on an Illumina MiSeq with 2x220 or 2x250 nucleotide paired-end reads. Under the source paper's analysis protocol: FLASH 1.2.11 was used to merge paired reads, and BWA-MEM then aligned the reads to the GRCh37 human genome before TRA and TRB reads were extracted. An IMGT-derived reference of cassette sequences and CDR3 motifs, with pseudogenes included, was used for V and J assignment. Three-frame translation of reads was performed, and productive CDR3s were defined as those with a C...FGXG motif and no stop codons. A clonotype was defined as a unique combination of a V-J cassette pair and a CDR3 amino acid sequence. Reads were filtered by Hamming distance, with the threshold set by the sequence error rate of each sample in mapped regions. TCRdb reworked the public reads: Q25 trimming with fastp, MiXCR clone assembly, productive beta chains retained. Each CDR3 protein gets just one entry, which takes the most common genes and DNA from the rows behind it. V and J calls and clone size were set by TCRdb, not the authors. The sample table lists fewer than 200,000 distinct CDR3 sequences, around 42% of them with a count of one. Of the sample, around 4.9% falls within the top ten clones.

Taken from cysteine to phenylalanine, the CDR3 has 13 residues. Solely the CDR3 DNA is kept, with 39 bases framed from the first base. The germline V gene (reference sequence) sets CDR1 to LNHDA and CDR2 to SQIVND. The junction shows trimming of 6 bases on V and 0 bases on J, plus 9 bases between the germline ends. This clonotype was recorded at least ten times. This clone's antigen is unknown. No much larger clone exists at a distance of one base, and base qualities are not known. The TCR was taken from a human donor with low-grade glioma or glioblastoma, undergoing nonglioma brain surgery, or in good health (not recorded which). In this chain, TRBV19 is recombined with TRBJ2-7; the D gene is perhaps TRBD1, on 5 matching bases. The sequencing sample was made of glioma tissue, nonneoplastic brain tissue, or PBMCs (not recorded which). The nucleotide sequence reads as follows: TGTGCCAGTAGGGACATTGACTCCTACGAGCAGTACTTC. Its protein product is CASRDIDSYEQYF.